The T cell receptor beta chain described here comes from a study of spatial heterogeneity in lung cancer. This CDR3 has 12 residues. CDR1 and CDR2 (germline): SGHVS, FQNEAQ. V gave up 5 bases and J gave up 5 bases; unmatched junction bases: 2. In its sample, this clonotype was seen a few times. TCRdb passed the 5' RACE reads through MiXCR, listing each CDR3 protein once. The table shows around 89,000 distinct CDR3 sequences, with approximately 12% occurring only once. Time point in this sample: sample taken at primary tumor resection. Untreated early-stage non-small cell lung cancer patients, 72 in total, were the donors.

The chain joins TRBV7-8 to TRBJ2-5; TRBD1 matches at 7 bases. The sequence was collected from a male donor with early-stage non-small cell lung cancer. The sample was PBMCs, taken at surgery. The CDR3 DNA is TGTGCCAGCAGCAAGGACAGGGAGACCCAGTACTTC. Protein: CASSKDRETQYF.